What follows are 13 T cell receptor beta chains derived from one specimen sequenced in a study of blood T cell repertoires in COVID-19. Using immunoSEQ multiplex PCR, the repertoire was profiled, and TCRdb retains in-frame clones only, with some absent. The profile shows about 52,000 clones, around 81% of them singletons. Sample: peripheral blood. The receptors originated from a woman older than 75 with COVID-19, enrolled during active disease.

V is TRBV6-2 or TRBV6-3 and J is TRBJ2-7, with no clear D. Trimming removed 0 bases from V and 6 bases from J, with 12 bases in between. CDR1 is MNHEY and CDR2 is SVGEGT in the germline V gene. This CDR3 contains 14 residues. The CDR3 nucleotides are TGTGCCAGCAGTTACTCGCCAAGCAGGCCCGAGCAGTACTTC. Residues: CASSYSPSRPEQYF.

This chain uses TRBV18 with TRBJ1-4, with D tentatively TRBD1 (5 bases). The CDR3 sequence is 14 residues long. Germline CDR1 and CDR2: KGHSH and LQKENI. Trimming removed 2 bases from V and 6 bases from J, with 10 bases in between. In DNA form, the CDR3 reads TGTGCCAGCTCACCAGTATTACAGGATGAAAAACTGTTTTTT. This translates into CASSPVLQDEKLFF.

By sample share, this clone is medium-sized. The chain has TRBV18 and TRBJ1-6; 11 bases fit TRBD1. V lost 11 bases to trimming and J lost 7 bases; unmatched junction nucleotides: 4. The CDR3 is 13 amino acids. CDR1 and CDR2 (germline): KGHSH, LQKENI. The chain's CDR3 is CAGRDRGNSPLHF. The CDR3 DNA is TGTGCCGGACGGGACAGGGGGAATTCACCCCTCCACTTT.

The chain employs TRBV5-1 and TRBJ2-7; D gene ambiguous. The CDR3 totals 16 residues. In germline, CDR1 is SGHRS, CDR2 YFSETQ. Trimming took 5 bases from V and 0 from J, leaving 18 bases between them. Written as DNA, the CDR3 is TGCGCCAGCAGTCTTTATCCAGGATTCAACTCCTACGAGCAGTACTTC. It specifies CASSLYPGFNSYEQYF.

The chain employs TRBV24-1 and TRBJ2-7; 8 bases agree with TRBD1. From germline, CDR1 is KGHDR and CDR2 SFDVKD. The CDR3 covers 15 residues. Unmatched junction bases numbered 6, after V lost 4 bases and J lost 2 bases. The CDR3 DNA follows: TGTGCCACCAGTGACCCTGGGACAGGAGCCTACGAGCAGTACTTC. It translates to CATSDPGTGAYEQYF.

This clone was seen a few times. The rearrangement uses TRBV27 and TRBJ2-1; D unclear. The ends were cut back, 2 bases at V and 4 bases at J, with 21 bases in the middle. The CDR3 is 18 residues long. Germline CDR1 MNHEY, CDR2 SMNVEV (reference sequence). As DNA, the CDR3 is TGTGCCAGCAGTTTAGTTCCCCCCGCGGCCTTGAGATACAATGAGCAGTTCTTC. Encoded protein: CASSLVPPAALRYNEQFF.

The chain has TRBV19 and TRBJ1-1; D perhaps matches TRBD1 (5 bases). Germline loops: CDR1 LNHDA, CDR2 SQIVND (reference sequence). V lost 5 bases to trimming and J lost 4 bases, with 14 bases between them. CDR3 length: 14 residues. CDR3 protein: CASSAQGKGTEAFF. In nucleotides, the CDR3 is TGTGCCAGTAGTGCGCAGGGCAAGGGCACTGAAGCTTTCTTT.

The chain joins TRBV19 to TRBJ1-5, with 8 bases that match TRBD1. From germline, CDR1 is LNHDA and CDR2 SQIVND (reference sequence). The CDR3 totals 16 residues. V lost 4 bases, J lost 3 bases, and 8 bases stayed unmatched. The CDR3 reads CASSKTGQGNNQPQHF. The CDR3 DNA reads as TGTGCCAGTAGTAAAACTGGACAGGGCAACAATCAGCCCCAGCATTTT. Full variable domain (rest looked up from reference TRBV19 and TRBJ1-5): DGGITQSPKYLFRKEGQNVTLSCEQNLNHDAMYWYRQDPGQGLRLIYYSQIVNDFQKGDIAEGYSVSREKKESFPLTVTSAQKNPTAFYLCASSKTGQGNNQPQHFGDGTRLSIL.

V is TRBV24-1 and J is TRBJ2-3; D gene unclear. V lost 7 bases, J lost 0 bases, and 13 bases lay in between. The CDR3 has 15 amino acids. Germline V gives CDR1 KGHDR, CDR2 SFDVKD. CDR3 in DNA: TGTGCCACCAGCCACGGCGGATCTAGCACAGATACGCAGTATTTT. This encodes CATSHGGSSTDTQYF.

The chain employs TRBV5-1 and TRBJ2-1, with 8 nucleotides matching TRBD2. Germline trimming cut 3 bases from V and 7 bases from J; bases unmatched to any gene: 9. The germline V gene encodes CDR1 SGHRS and CDR2 YFSETQ. The CDR3 spans 15 residues. CDR3 sequence (DNA): TGCGCCAGCAGCTATAGCGGGGAAGGAACGAATGAGCAGTTCTTC. Translation: CASSYSGEGTNEQFF.

This clone was detected once. This sequence joins TRBV6-4 and TRBJ2-2, with D uncertain. Looked up from germline, CDR1 is MRHNA and CDR2 is SNTAGT. This CDR3 is built from 17 residues. V was trimmed by 5 bases and J by 2 bases, leaving 18 bases between them. This CDR3 is CASSPWSSTVNTGELFF. As DNA, the CDR3 is TGTGCCAGCAGTCCCTGGTCGTCGACTGTCAACACCGGGGAGCTGTTTTTT.

As for this clone: One end of the junction fails to match germline, which may point to a read error. The chain joins TRBV7-7 to TRBJ2-2; 14 bases align to TRBD2. Germline V CDR1 and CDR2: SSHAT, FNYEAQ (reference sequence). This CDR3 has 18 amino acids. CDR3 DNA sequence: TGTGCTAGCAGCCCGGGGACTAGCGGGAGTACTTACACCGGGGAGCTGTTTTTT. Translated, it gives CASSPGTSGSTYTGELFF.

V usage is TRBV5-1 and J usage is TRBJ2-3; D not resolved. Germline assignment: CDR1 SGHRS and CDR2 YFSETQ. The CDR3 runs 16 residues. V dropped 0 bases and J dropped 1 base, with 12 bases sitting between them. The CDR3 DNA follows: TGCGCCAGCAGCTTGGGCCAGGAAACCCGCACAGATACGCAGTATTTT. It translates to CASSLGQETRTDTQYF.